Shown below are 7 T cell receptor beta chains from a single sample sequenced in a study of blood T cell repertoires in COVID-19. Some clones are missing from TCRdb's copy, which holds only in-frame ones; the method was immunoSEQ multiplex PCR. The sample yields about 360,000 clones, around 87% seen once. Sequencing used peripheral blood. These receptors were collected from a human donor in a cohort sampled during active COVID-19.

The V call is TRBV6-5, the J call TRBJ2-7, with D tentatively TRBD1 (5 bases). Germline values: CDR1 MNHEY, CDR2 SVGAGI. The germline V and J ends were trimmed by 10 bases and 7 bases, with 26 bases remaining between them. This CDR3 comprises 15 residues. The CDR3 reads CATILGVPSLGEQYF. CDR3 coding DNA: TGTGCCACCATCCTAGGGGTCCCGAGTCTGGGTGAGCAGTACTTC.

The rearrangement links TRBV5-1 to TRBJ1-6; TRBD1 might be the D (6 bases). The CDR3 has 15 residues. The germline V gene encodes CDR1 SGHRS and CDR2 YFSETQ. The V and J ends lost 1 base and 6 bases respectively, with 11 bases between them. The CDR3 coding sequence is TGCGCCAGCAGCTTGACCATCAGGGGTAATTCACCCCTCCACTTT. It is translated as CASSLTIRGNSPLHF.

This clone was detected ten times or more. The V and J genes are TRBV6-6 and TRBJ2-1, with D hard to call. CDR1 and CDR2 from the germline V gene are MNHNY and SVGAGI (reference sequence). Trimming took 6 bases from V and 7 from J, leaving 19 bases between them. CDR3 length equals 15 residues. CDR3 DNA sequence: TGTGCCAGCAGAATCTCAGACGGCAGGCCGAATGAGCAGTTCTTC. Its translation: CASRISDGRPNEQFF.

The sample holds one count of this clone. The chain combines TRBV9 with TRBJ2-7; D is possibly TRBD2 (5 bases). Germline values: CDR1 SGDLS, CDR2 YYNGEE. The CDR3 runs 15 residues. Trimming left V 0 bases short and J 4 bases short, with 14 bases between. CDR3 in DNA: TGTGCCAGCAGCGTAGCCCCCGGACTGGCATACGAGCAGTACTTC. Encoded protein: CASSVAPGLAYEQYF.

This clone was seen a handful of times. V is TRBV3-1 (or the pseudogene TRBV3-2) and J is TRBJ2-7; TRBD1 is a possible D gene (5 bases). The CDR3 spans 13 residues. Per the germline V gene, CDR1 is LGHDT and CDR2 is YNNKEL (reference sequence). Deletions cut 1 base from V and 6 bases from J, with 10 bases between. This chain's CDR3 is CASSQGRVGEQYF. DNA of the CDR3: TGTGCCAGCAGCCAAGGCAGGGTGGGCGAGCAGTACTTC.

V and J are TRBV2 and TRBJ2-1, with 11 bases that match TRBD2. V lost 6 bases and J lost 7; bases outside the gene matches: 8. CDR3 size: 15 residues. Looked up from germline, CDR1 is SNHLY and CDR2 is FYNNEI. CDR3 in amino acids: CASSLLGTSGNEQFF. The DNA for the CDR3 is TGTGCCAGCAGCCTCCTTGGGACTAGCGGAAATGAGCAGTTCTTC.

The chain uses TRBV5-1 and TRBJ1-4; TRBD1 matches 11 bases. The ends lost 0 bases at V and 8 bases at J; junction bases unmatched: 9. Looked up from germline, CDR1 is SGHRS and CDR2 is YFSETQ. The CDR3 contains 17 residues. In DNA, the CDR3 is TGCGCCAGCAGCTTGGGGGGCGGACAGGGGGCGCGAGAAAAACTGTTTTTT. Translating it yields CASSLGGGQGAREKLFF.